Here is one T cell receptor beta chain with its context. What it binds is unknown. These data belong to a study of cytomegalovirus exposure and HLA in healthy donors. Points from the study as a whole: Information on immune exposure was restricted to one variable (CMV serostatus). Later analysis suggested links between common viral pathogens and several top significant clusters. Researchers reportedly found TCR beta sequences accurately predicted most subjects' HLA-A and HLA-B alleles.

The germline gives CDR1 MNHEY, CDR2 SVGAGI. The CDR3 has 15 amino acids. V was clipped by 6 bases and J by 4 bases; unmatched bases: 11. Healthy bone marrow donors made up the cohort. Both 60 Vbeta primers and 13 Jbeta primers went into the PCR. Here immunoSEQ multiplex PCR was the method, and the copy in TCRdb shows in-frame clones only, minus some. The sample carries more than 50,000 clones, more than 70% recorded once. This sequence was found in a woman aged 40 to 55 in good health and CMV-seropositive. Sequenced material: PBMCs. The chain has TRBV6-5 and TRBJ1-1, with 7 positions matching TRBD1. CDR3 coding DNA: TGTGCCAGCAGGGCGCTACAGGGGATGGGCACTGAAGCTTTCTTT. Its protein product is CASRALQGMGTEAFF.